These 3 T cell receptor beta chains originate from one sample sequenced in a study of monozygotic twins with inflammatory bowel disease. TCRdb reanalyzed the 5' RACE reads, giving one entry per CDR3 protein sequence and no DNA. The sample's table shows around 400,000 distinct CDR3 sequences. The sequenced material came from blood. These receptors all stem from a human donor with ulcerative colitis or Crohn's disease, or a healthy co-twin of an affected twin (not recorded which).

The chain joins TRBV7-9 to TRBJ2-1; TCRdb's assignment of TRBD1 cannot be checked, as there is no DNA. The CDR3 loop spans 14 amino acids. CDR1 is SEHNR and CDR2 is FQNEAQ in the germline V gene (reference sequence). This CDR3 reads CASSWGGFYNEQFF.

The J gene is TRBJ2-3, the V gene TRBV10-2; TCRdb's D call of TRBD2 is untestable without DNA. This CDR3 is built from 14 residues. Germline V gene sequence: CDR1 WSHSY, CDR2 SAAADI. CDR3 sequence: CASKRGVSTDTQYF.

The chain combines TRBV2 with TRBJ2-5; checking the TCRdb D call of TRBD1 is not possible without DNA. The CDR3 sequence is 14 residues long. The germline CDR1 and CDR2 sequences are SNHLY and FYNNEI. This chain's CDR3 is CASTVMRGRKTQYF.